Shown below are 24 T cell receptor beta chains from a single sample sequenced in a study of PD-1 blockade in classical Hodgkin lymphoma. Specified time point: cycle 4 day 1 (C4D1), after 6 weeks of nivolumab. Each of the patients experienced relapse following autologous stem cell transplantation, and their brentuximab vedotin exposure differed. Out of thawed PBMCs, magnetic negative selection purified CD4+ T cells. Assay: immunoSEQ multiplex PCR; the TCRdb copy retains only in-frame clones and omits some. The sample includes 2,000 or so clones, over 80% seen only once; the top ten take 38%. The specimen was CD4+ T cells from blood, collected before the fourth cycle of nivolumab. The receptors derive from a human donor with classical Hodgkin lymphoma.

The chain couples TRBV4-1 to TRBJ1-2, with 10 nucleotides matching TRBD1. With 0 bases clipped from V and 6 bases from J, the junction kept 7 bases outside the gene matches. Germline-derived CDR1 and CDR2 are MGHRA and YSYEKL. The CDR3 runs 16 residues. CDR3 residues: CASSQEDRGGLHGYTF. The DNA of the CDR3 is TGCGCCAGCAGCCAAGAGGACAGGGGGGGGCTTCATGGCTACACCTTC.

The chain uses TRBV4-1 and TRBJ1-2; weak D call: TRBD1 (5 bases). The germline gives CDR1 MGHRA, CDR2 YSYEKL. The CDR3 consists of 15 residues. Trimming left V 4 bases short and J 2 bases short, with 14 bases between. The CDR3 is CASSPGPEVNYGYTF. CDR3 nucleotide sequence: TGCGCCAGCAGCCCGGGGCCCGAGGTAAACTATGGCTACACCTTC.

This clone was seen more than once but under ten times. DNA of the CDR3: TGTGCCAGCTCACCAACAGGGGATGCCTCTAATTCACCCCTCCACTTT. Residues: CASSPTGDASNSPLHF. This chain connects TRBV18 to TRBJ1-6; 7 positions match TRBD1. J lost 6 bases, V lost 2 bases, and 7 bases had no gene match. The CDR3 spans 16 residues. Germline CDR1 and CDR2: KGHSH and LQKENI.

The rearrangement links TRBV30 to TRBJ1-1, with D possibly being TRBD1 (5 bases). There are 13 residues in the CDR3. Germline CDR1 GTSNPN, CDR2 SVGIG (reference sequence). The V gene lost 0 bases and the J gene lost 3 bases, with 8 bases spanning the gap. The CDR3 spells CAWSVTGDTEAFF. The CDR3 DNA is TGTGCCTGGAGTGTAACGGGGGACACTGAAGCTTTCTTT.

The genes are TRBV7-6 and TRBJ2-7, with D perhaps matching TRBD1 or TRBD2 (5 bases each). The CDR3 runs 14 residues. The germline gives CDR1 SGHVS, CDR2 FNYEAQ. V gave up 1 base and J gave up 1 base, with 8 bases separating them. The CDR3, as DNA: TGTGCCAGCAGCTTAGTGAGGGGTTCCTACGAGCAGTACTTC. As protein: CASSLVRGSYEQYF.

This chain connects TRBV5-1 to TRBJ2-3; maybe TRBD1 (5 bases). The CDR3 totals 15 residues. Trimming shortened V by 1 base and J by 5 bases, and 14 bases separated the two germline ends. From germline, CDR1 is SGHRS and CDR2 YFSETQ. CDR3 region: CASSLKGRAGDTQYF. CDR3 DNA sequence: TGCGCCAGCAGCTTGAAAGGCAGGGCTGGAGATACGCAGTATTTT.

The chain combines TRBV15 with TRBJ1-1; D not resolved. The CDR3 is made up of 15 amino acids. Germline CDR1 is LNHNV and CDR2 is YYDKDF (reference sequence). The ends were cut back, 0 bases at V and 4 bases at J, with 12 bases in the middle. CDR3 nucleotides: TGTGCCACCAGCAGAGATCTTCTTCGTGGCACTGAAGCTTTCTTT. This encodes CATSRDLLRGTEAFF.

This chain links TRBV7-9 with TRBJ1-2; no firm D call. Germline CDR1 is SEHNR and CDR2 is FQNEAQ (reference sequence). The V end lost 7 bases, the J end lost 2 bases, and 17 bases lay between the germline ends. CDR3 length: 15 amino acids. CDR3 nucleotides: TGTGCCAGCAACGCAAGGTGGGGTGTGAACTATGGCTACACCTTC. Encoded protein: CASNARWGVNYGYTF.

The V gene is TRBV7-2, the J gene TRBJ1-5; D might be TRBD1 (5 bases). Germline V gives CDR1 SGHTA, CDR2 FQGNSA. The V gene lost 5 bases and the J gene lost 6 bases, with 23 bases spanning the gap. The CDR3 is 17 amino acids. This chain's CDR3 is CASSPPWGGNSFQPQHF. The CDR3 nucleotides are TGTGCCAGCAGCCCCCCCTGGGGGGGGAATAGTTTTCAGCCCCAGCATTTT.

This sequence joins TRBV19 and TRBJ2-7, with TRBD1 matching 9 bases. J was trimmed by 4 bases and V by 7 bases; bases with no gene match: 5. The CDR3 totals 13 residues. CDR1 is LNHDA, CDR2 SQIVND, per germline (reference sequence). The CDR3, as DNA: TGTGCCAGTACAGGGACAGGGACATACGAGCAGTACTTC. It specifies CASTGTGTYEQYF.

The chain links TRBV28 to TRBJ2-3; D unresolved. The CDR3 totals 14 residues. V gave up 3 bases and J gave up 4 bases, with 11 bases separating them. Germline V gene data show CDR1 as MDHEN and CDR2 as SYDVKM. CDR3 sequence: CASSFPPGADTQYF. The CDR3 DNA follows: TGTGCCAGCAGTTTCCCTCCGGGCGCAGATACGCAGTATTTT.

The chain uses TRBV6-5 and TRBJ2-1, with D perhaps being TRBD1 or TRBD2 (5 bases each). The CDR3 consists of 14 residues. Trimming removed 6 bases at V and 10 bases at J, with 19 bases between. CDR1 and CDR2 (germline): MNHEY, SVGAGI. The CDR3 DNA reads as TGTGCCAGCAGGCACCCGGGACCGGTTAAGGAGCAGTTCTTC. The encoded protein is CASRHPGPVKEQFF.

The V call is TRBV12-5, the J call TRBJ2-3; D remains ambiguous. The CDR3 has 15 amino acids. Germline loops: CDR1 LGHNT, CDR2 FRNRAP. The V and J ends lost 1 base and 0 bases respectively, with 8 bases between them. The CDR3 coding sequence is TGTGCTAGTGGTTTGGACTTGGGGAGCACAGATACGCAGTATTTT. Translation: CASGLDLGSTDTQYF.

V and J are TRBV28 and TRBJ2-1; tentatively, D is TRBD1 (5 bases). Trimming shortened V by 4 bases and J by 4 bases, and 11 bases separated the two germline ends. This CDR3 is built from 14 residues. Germline V lookup: CDR1 MDHEN, CDR2 SYDVKM. CDR3 sequence reads: CASSSRQPYNEQFF. Here the CDR3 DNA reads TGTGCCAGCAGTTCGAGACAGCCATACAATGAGCAGTTCTTC.

This chain connects TRBV15 to TRBJ2-5; tentatively, D is TRBD1 or TRBD2 (5 bases each). CDR3 length: 16 residues. Germline V CDR1 and CDR2: LNHNV, YYDKDF (reference sequence). V lost 0 bases and J lost 1, with 12 bases in between. The CDR3 here is CATSRDWGKFQETQYF. The CDR3 nucleotides read TGTGCCACCAGCAGAGATTGGGGGAAGTTCCAAGAGACCCAGTACTTC.

This clone occurred once. The chain recombines TRBV13 with TRBJ2-1, with D tentatively TRBD1 (5 bases). Germline V gene lookup returns CDR1 PRHDT and CDR2 FYEKMQ (reference sequence). CDR3 length: 17 residues. Trimming took 2 bases from V and 0 from J, leaving 14 bases between them. This chain's CDR3 is CASSLKGAASSYNEQFF. In DNA, the CDR3 is TGTGCCAGCAGCTTAAAAGGGGCGGCGAGCTCCTACAATGAGCAGTTCTTC.

This clone was counted between two and nine times. A junction boundary mismatches the germline segment, possibly from a read error. The chain uses TRBV6-6 and TRBJ2-7; D remains unclear. The CDR3 has 12 residues. Germline V gene data show CDR1 as MNHNY and CDR2 as SVGAGI (reference sequence). In nucleotides, the CDR3 is TGTGCCAGCACGGGTGAAGGGTACGTGCAGTACTTC. It encodes CASTGEGYVQYF.

The V gene is TRBV11-3, the J gene TRBJ2-3, with D perhaps matching TRBD2 (5 bases). The length of the CDR3 is 16 residues. Germline V CDR1 and CDR2: SGHNT, YENEEA. V lost 0 bases and J lost 4, with 14 bases in between. CDR3: CASSLDGGVGADTQYF. The CDR3 DNA follows: TGTGCCAGCAGCTTAGATGGTGGAGTCGGGGCAGATACGCAGTATTTT.

This clone was seen only a few times. CDR3 in amino acids: CASSPGRLEGGELFF. CDR3 bases: TGTGCCAGCAGCCCCGGGAGGTTAGAGGGCGGGGAGCTGTTTTTT. The genes are TRBV6-5 and TRBJ2-2; 7 bases map to TRBD2. Germline CDR1 MNHEY, CDR2 SVGAGI. The ends lost 6 bases at V and 7 bases at J; junction bases unmatched: 11. This CDR3 has 15 residues.

The CDR3 DNA sequence: TGTGCCAGCAGTTACTCTCCCAGGGGTTACGAGCAGTACTTC. The encoded protein is CASSYSPRGYEQYF. The chain has TRBV6-6 and TRBJ2-7; TRBD1 might be the D (6 bases). This CDR3 contains 14 residues. The germline V gene encodes CDR1 MNHNY and CDR2 SVGAGI (reference sequence). The V end lost 0 bases, the J end lost 4 bases, and 10 bases lay between the germline ends.

This chain links TRBV19 with TRBJ1-6; possible D gene TRBD1, 6 bases. Germline CDR1 reads LNHDA; CDR2 reads SQIVND (reference sequence). The CDR3 sequence is 14 residues long. Trimming pared 5 bases from V and 8 bases from J, leaving 13 bases between. The CDR3 loop reads CASSVGHPDSPLHF. CDR3 DNA: TGTGCCAGTAGTGTGGGACACCCAGATTCACCCCTCCACTTT.

This clone was observed a handful of times. The chain carries TRBV7-9 and TRBJ1-2; TRBD1 might be the D (6 bases). The CDR3 contains 13 residues. CDR1 is SEHNR and CDR2 is FQNEAQ in the germline V gene (reference sequence). The germline V and J ends were trimmed by 3 bases and 4 bases, with 9 bases remaining between them. This CDR3 is CASSFGRGYGYTF. CDR3 in DNA: TGTGCCAGCAGCTTTGGCAGGGGCTATGGCTACACCTTC.

This clone appeared once. The gene calls are TRBV30 and TRBJ2-7; D perhaps matches TRBD1 (6 bases). Per the germline V gene, CDR1 is GTSNPN and CDR2 is SVGIG (reference sequence). The CDR3 contains 16 residues. Between the trimmed V and J ends, which lost 1 base and 2 bases, there was a span of 18 bases. As DNA, the CDR3 is TGTGCCTGGAGTGCCCTGACAGGTAAGGGACCCTACGAGCAGTACTTC. Translation: CAWSALTGKGPYEQYF. Supplemented by reference TRBV30 and TRBJ2-7, the full variable domain reads SQTIHQWPATLVQPVGSPLSLECTVEGTSNPNLYWYRQAAGRGLQLLFYSVGIGQISSEVPQNLSASRPQDRQFILSSKKLLLSDSGFYLCAWSALTGKGPYEQYFGPGTRLTVT.

The rearrangement joins TRBV13 to TRBJ2-2, with 7 nucleotides matching TRBD1. The trim removed 5 bases at V and 7 bases at J, leaving 13 bases unmatched. Germline-derived CDR1 and CDR2 are PRHDT and FYEKMQ (reference sequence). The CDR3 sequence is 16 residues long. The CDR3 sequence: CASSPPSTGWFGELFF. CDR3 sequence (DNA): TGTGCCAGCAGCCCACCCTCGACAGGGTGGTTCGGGGAGCTGTTTTTT.